This paragraph covers one T cell receptor beta chain sequence. This clonotype was recorded at least ten times. Its antigen target is currently unknown. Per-base quality was not reported, and no clone a single base away is much larger than it. The V and J ends are trimmed by 0 bases and 10 bases, leaving 15 bases between them. From cysteine to phenylalanine, the CDR3 is 15 amino acids long. Solely the CDR3 DNA is kept, with 45 bases framed from the first base. CDR1 and CDR2 (MNHEY, SVGAGI) derive from the germline V gene. The data originate from a study of T-cell reconstitution after alpha-beta-depleted transplantation in children (dated by TCRdb to 2015 to 2016). Broadly, across the study: Using TCR repertoire profiling, the study followed T-cell immune reconstitution in a quantitative way in children after TCRalphabeta/CD19-depleted allogeneic hematopoietic cell transplantation. Study-level results and caveats: Hyperexpanded clone frequencies declined over subsequent months; after one year, T-cell counts and TCRbeta diversity were mostly attributed to newly produced T cells. In some patients, the high TCRbeta diversity seen at day 60 was put down to recipient T cells and intrathymic progenitors that had survived conditioning. The apparently early alphabetaT-cell count recovery about two months after transplant was reportedly dependent on only several hundred rapidly expanded clones derived from non-depleted graft cells.

Libraries were made using PCR. The sequencing machine was an Illumina HiSeq 2500. TCR library preparation used molecular barcoding, with unique molecular identifiers applied to normalize quantification of the TCRbeta repertoire. The raw public data were reprocessed by TCRdb itself: fastp quality trimming at Q25, MiXCR clonotype calling, in-frame beta chains only. Every distinct CDR3 protein forms one entry, paired with its most common genes and DNA. The sample contains 190,000 or so distinct CDR3 sequences, just under 6.5% of them found a single time. Around 4.4% of the sample comes from the top ten. The intended sense of this specimen's treatment or condition label: allogeneic hematopoietic cell transplantation with graft depleted of TCRalphabeta T cells and CD19 B cells. TCRalphabeta/CD19-depleted allogeneic hematopoietic cell grafts were given to the transplant recipients, all of whom were children.

The sequences come from PBMCs, collected before TCRalphabeta/CD19-depleted stem cell transplant. The V and J segments used are TRBV6-5 and TRBJ1-4; the D gene is perhaps TRBD1, from 5 matching bases. The sequence was obtained from a girl in the first two years of life with combined immunodeficiency, due to receive a stem cell transplant. The nucleotide sequence is given as TGTGCCAGCAGTTACTCGAGTGGGGCTCCACGAAAACTGTTTTTT. Its protein is CASSYSSGAPRKLFF.